Sequencing of this T cell receptor beta chain was carried out in a study of radiation and T cells in renal cell carcinoma. Background on the study: Nephrectomy followed 15 Gy stereotactic body radiation by 4 weeks. Study results and caveats: Top tumor clonotypes rose in blood 2 weeks post-radiation, then contracted.

Trimming stripped 0 bases from V and 7 bases from J, with 3 bases between. This CDR3 comprises 11 residues. Germline lookup yields CDR1 SGHDN and CDR2 FVKESK. This clone has more than one count but fewer than ten. The antigen is undetermined. Sequencing used immunoSEQ multiplex PCR; TCRdb keeps in-frame clones, though not all of them. The data contain 110,000 to 150,000 clones, approximately 82% of them singletons. The sample's time point: baseline pretreatment blood. The treatment: 15 Gy SBRT to primary tumor, nephrectomy 4 weeks later. The tumor was a clear cell renal cell carcinoma. Sequencing used blood, obtained from a patient whose treatment included radiotherapy and nephrectomy. The clonotype originates from a woman between 50 and 59 years old with renal cell carcinoma. The rearrangement links TRBV14 to TRBJ2-5; D gene ambiguous. The CDR3 DNA sequence: TGTGCCAGCAGCCAAGATCGGACCCAGTACTTC. It yields the protein CASSQDRTQYF.